The source of this T cell receptor (beta chain) is a study of T-cell reconstitution after alpha-beta-depleted transplantation in children. Unique molecular identifiers were used to barcode this TCRbeta library. TCRdb re-called the PCR reads with MiXCR, one entry per CDR3 protein. The sample has some 490,000 distinct CDR3 sequences, around 12% seen once. This clonotype was seen only a few times. This CDR3 is built from 14 residues. Germline lookup yields CDR1 MNHNS and CDR2 SASEGT. J lost 6 bases, V lost 6 bases, and 9 bases had no gene match. J is TRBJ2-7 and V is TRBV6-1, with TRBD2 matching 9 bases. This TCR was sampled from a human donor who donated a stem cell graft to a child with combined immunodeficiency. The sequencing here drew on PBMCs from the stem cell graft donor, taken from the stem cell graft. In DNA form, the CDR3 reads TGTGCCAGCAGCCCCGGGACTAGCCTAGGCGAGCAGTACTTC. Its translation: CASSPGTSLGEQYF.